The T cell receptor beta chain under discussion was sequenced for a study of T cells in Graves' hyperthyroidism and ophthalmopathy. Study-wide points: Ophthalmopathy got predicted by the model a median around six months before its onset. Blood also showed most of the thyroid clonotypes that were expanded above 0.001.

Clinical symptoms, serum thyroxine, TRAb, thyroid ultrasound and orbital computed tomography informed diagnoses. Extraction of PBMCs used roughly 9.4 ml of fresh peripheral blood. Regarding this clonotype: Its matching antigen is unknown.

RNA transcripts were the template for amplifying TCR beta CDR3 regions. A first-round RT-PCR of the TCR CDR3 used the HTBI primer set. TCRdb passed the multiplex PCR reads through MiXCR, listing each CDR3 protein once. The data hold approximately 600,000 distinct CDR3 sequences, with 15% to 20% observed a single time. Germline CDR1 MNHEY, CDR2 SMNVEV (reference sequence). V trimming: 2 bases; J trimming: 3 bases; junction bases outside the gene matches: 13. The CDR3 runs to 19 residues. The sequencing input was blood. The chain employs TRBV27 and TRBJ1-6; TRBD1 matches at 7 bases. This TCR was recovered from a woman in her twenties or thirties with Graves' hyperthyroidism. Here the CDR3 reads CASSLKVGTASIYNSPLHF. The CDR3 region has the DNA TGTGCCAGCAGTTTAAAGGTTGGGACAGCCTCGATCTATAATTCACCCCTCCACTTT.